A single T cell receptor beta chain is shown here with its context. This clonotype was seen many times. Its recognized antigen is unknown. Per-base qualities were not stored, and no clone one base away is much larger. These data originate in a study of T-cell reconstitution after alpha-beta-depleted transplantation in children (dated by TCRdb to between 2015 and 2016). The study in broad terms: T-cell immune reconstitution after TCRalphabeta/CD19-depleted allogeneic hematopoietic cell transplantation in children was quantitatively tracked in the study by means of TCR repertoire profiling.

Overall results and qualifications from the work: In some patients, high TCRbeta diversity at day 60 was attributed to recipient T cells and intrathymic progenitors that had survived conditioning. The apparently early alphabetaT-cell count recovery about two months after transplant was reportedly dependent on only several hundred rapidly expanded clones derived from non-depleted graft cells. The frequencies of hyperexpanded clones fell over the following months, and after one year, T-cell counts and TCRbeta diversity were mostly attributed to newly produced T cells.

What the treatment or condition label conveys for this sample: allogeneic hematopoietic cell transplantation with graft depleted of TCRalphabeta T cells and CD19 B cells. The transplant recipients were children given TCRalphabeta/CD19-depleted allogeneic hematopoietic cell grafts. The CDR3 holds 17 amino acids from the cysteine to the phenylalanine. The entry retains the CDR3 DNA only, 51 bases that are in frame from base 1. The germline V gene (reference sequence) specifies MNHEY as CDR1 and SMNVEV as CDR2. V loses 2 bases at its end and J loses 2 bases; junction bases beyond the gene matches: 4. The library was generated by PCR. Sequenced using an Illumina HiSeq 2500. To normalize quantification of the TCRbeta repertoire, the TCR libraries were built with molecular barcoding that relied on unique molecular identifiers. TCRdb applied fastp at Q25 and MiXCR to the public reads, then kept only in-frame beta chains. Each entry is one CDR3 protein sequence, shown with its most common DNA and genes. For this sample there are 250,000 to 300,000 distinct CDR3 sequences; over 9.5% appear just once. The ten most abundant clones make up just under 7.5% of the sample.

This TCR was recovered from a boy in the first two years of life with acute myeloid leukemia, due to receive a stem cell transplant. Recombination linked TRBV27 to TRBJ2-7, and 15 bases in between align with TRBD2. The specimen was PBMCs, collected before TCRalphabeta/CD19-depleted stem cell transplant. The DNA reads as follows: TGTGCCAGCAGTTTAGGACTAGCGGGAGGGATCCCCTACGAGCAGTACTTC. This gives the protein CASSLGLAGGIPYEQYF.